Sequencing of this T cell receptor (beta chain) was carried out in a study of neurological immune-mediated disorders. Study conclusions and caveats: The greatest TCR clonal expansion occurred in HTLV-1-associated myelopathy and the least in multiple sclerosis, which fell below healthy controls.

Trimming cost V 6 bases and J 4 bases, with 10 bases left between them. Per germline, CDR1 ENHRY and CDR2 SYGVKD. This CDR3 region has 13 residues. MiXCR, run by TCRdb on the 5' RACE reads, gives a single entry per CDR3 protein. The sample shows tens of thousands of distinct CDR3 sequences, roughly 3.2% of them seen only once. As to this clonotype: No antigen is known for it. A read error is possible here, since a much larger clone lies one base away.

The sample comprised PBMCs. The receptor was isolated from a woman in her 50s with multiple sclerosis. The genes are TRBV10-3 and TRBJ2-1; D possibly matches TRBD1 or TRBD2 (6 bases each). The CDR3 nucleotides read TGTGCCATCAGGAAGGGGGGTTACAATGAGCAGTTCTTC. This codes for CAIRKGGYNEQFF.